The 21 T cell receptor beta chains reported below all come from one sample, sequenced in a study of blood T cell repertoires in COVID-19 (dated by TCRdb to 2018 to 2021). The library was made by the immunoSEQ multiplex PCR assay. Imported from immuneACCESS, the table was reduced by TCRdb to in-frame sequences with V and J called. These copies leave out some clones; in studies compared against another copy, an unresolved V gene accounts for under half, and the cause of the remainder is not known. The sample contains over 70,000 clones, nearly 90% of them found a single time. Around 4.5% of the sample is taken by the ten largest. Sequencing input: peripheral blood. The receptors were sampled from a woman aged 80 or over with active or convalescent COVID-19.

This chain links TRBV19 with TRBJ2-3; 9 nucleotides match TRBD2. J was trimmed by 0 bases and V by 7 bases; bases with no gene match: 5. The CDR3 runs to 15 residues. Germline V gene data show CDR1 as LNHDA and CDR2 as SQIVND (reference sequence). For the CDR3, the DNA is TGTGCCAGTAACGGACTAGCGAGTAGCACAGATACGCAGTATTTT. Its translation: CASNGLASSTDTQYF.

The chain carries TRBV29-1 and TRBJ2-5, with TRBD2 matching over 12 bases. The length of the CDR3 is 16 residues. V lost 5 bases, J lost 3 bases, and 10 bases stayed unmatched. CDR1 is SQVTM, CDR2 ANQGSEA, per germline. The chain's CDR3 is CSVTRGLAGGEETQYF. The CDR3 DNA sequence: TGCAGCGTTACAAGGGGGCTAGCGGGAGGGGAAGAGACCCAGTACTTC.

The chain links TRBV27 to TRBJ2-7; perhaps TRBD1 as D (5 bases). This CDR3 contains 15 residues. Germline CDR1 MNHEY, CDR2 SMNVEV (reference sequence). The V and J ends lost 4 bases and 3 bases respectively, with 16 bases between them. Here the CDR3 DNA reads TGTGCCAGCAGTTACCAGGGCCAGCCGAACTACGAGCAGTACTTC. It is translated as CASSYQGQPNYEQYF.

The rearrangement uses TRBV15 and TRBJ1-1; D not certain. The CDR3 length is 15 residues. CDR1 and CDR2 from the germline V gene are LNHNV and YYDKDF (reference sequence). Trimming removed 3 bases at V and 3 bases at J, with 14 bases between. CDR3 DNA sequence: TGTGCCACCAGCAGGCTCACTCCGGGTTACACTGAAGCTTTCTTT. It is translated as CATSRLTPGYTEAFF.

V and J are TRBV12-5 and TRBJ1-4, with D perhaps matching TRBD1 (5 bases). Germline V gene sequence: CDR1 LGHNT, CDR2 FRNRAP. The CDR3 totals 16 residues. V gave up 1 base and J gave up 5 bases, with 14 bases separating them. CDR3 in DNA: TGTGCTAGTGGTTTGGGTACGACAGCTCAAAATGAAAAACTGTTTTTT. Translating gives CASGLGTTAQNEKLFF. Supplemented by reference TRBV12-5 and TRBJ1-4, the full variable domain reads DARVTQTPRHKVTEMGQEVTMRCQPILGHNTVFWYRQTMMQGLELLAYFRNRAPLDDSGMPKDRFSAEMPDATLATLKIQPSEPRDSAVYFCASGLGTTAQNEKLFFGSGTQLSVL.

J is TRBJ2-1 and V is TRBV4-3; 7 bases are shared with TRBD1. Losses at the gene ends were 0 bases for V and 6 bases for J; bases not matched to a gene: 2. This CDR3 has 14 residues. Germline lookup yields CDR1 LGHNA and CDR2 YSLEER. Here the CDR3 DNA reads TGCGCCAGCAGCCAAGATCCAGGGGGCAATGAGCAGTTCTTC. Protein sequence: CASSQDPGGNEQFF.

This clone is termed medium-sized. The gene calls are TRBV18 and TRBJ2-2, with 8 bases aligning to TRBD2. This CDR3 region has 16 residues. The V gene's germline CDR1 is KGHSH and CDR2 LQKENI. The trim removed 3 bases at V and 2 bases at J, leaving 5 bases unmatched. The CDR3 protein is CASSPQAGANTGELFF. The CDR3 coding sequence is TGTGCCAGCTCACCGCAAGCGGGAGCTAACACCGGGGAGCTGTTTTTT.

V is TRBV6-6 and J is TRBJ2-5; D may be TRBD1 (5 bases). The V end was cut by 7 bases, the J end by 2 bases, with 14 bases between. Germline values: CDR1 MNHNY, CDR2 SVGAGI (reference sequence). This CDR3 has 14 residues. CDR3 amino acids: CASTNSGFQETQYF. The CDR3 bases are TGTGCCAGCACAAACTCAGGGTTTCAAGAGACCCAGTACTTC.

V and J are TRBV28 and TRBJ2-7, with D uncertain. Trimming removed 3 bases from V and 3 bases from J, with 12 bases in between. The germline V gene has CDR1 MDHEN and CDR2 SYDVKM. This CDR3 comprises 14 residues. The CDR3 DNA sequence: TGTGCCAGCAGTTTCGGGTATAGTAACTACGAGCAGTACTTC. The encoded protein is CASSFGYSNYEQYF.

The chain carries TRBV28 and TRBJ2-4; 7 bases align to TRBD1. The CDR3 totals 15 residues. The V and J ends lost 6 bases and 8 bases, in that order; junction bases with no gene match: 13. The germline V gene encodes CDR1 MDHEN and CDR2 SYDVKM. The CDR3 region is CASSLHHRGSDIQYF. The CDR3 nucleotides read TGTGCCAGCAGCCTTCACCACAGGGGTAGTGACATTCAGTACTTC.

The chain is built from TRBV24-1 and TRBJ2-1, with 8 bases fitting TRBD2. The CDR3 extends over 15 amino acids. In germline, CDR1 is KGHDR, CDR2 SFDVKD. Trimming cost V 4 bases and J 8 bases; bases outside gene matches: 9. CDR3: CATSDTGTRSDEQFF. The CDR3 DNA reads TGTGCCACCAGTGACACCGGGACTAGGTCTGATGAGCAGTTCTTC.

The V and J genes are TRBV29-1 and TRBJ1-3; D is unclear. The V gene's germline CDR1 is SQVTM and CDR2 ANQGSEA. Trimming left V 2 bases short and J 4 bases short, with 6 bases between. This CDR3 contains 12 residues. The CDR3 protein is CSVENMGNTIYF. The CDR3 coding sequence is TGCAGCGTTGAAAACATGGGAAACACCATATATTTT.

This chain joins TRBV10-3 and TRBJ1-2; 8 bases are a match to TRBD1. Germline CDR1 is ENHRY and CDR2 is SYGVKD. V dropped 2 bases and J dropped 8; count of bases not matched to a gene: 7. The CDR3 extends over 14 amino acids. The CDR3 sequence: CAISEGRDRTGYTF. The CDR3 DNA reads TGTGCCATCAGTGAGGGTAGGGACAGGACGGGCTACACCTTC.

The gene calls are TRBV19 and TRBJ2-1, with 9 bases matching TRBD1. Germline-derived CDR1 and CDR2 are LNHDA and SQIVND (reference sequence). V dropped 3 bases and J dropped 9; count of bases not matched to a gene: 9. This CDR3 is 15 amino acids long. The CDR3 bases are TGTGCCAGTAGTATTTTGGGACAGGGAGATAGTGAGCAGTTCTTC. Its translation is CASSILGQGDSEQFF.

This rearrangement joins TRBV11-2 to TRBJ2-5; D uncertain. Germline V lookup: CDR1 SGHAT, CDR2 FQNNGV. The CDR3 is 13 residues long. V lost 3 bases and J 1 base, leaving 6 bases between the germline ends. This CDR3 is CASSFRGQETQYF. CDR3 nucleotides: TGTGCCAGCAGCTTCAGAGGCCAAGAGACCCAGTACTTC.

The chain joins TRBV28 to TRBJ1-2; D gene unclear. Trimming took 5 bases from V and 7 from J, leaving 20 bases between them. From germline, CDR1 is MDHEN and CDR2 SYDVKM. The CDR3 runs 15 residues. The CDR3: CASSPVGGKLSGYTF. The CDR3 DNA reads TGTGCCAGCAGTCCAGTGGGCGGGAAGTTGTCTGGCTACACCTTC.

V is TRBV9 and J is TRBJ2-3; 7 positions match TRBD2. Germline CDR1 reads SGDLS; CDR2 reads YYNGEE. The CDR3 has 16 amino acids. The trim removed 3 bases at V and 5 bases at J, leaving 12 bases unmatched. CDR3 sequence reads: CASSAIAGGKGDTQYF. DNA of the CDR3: TGTGCCAGCAGCGCCATAGCGGGCGGGAAGGGAGATACGCAGTATTTT.

The CDR3 nucleotides are TGTGCCACGACCAGGGGGCTTGGTACTGAAGCTTTCTTT. It yields the protein CATTRGLGTEAFF. The V and J genes are TRBV7-9 and TRBJ1-1; 8 bases fit TRBD1. Per germline, CDR1 SEHNR and CDR2 FQNEAQ (reference sequence). This CDR3 comprises 13 residues. With V trimmed by 10 bases and J by 5 bases, 9 bases remained unmatched.

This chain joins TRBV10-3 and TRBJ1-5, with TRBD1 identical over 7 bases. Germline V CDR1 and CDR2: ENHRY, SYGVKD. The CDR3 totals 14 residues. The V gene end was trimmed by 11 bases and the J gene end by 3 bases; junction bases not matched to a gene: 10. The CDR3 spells CAVSGQRDNQPQHF. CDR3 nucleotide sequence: TGTGCCGTCTCGGGACAGCGAGACAATCAGCCCCAGCATTTT.

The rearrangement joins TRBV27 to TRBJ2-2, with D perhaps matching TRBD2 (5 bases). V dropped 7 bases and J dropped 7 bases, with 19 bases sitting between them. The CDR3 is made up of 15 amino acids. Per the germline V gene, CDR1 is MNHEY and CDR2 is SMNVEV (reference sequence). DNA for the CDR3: TGTGCCAGCAAAGGGTACTTGGGAGCTGGCGGGGAGCTGTTTTTT. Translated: CASKGYLGAGGELFF.

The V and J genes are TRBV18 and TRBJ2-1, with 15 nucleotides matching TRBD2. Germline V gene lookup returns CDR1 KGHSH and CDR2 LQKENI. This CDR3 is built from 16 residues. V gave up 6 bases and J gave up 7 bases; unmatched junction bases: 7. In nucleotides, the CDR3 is TGTGCCAGCTCGCCGGGGACTAGCGGGAGGCGGAATGAGCAGTTCTTC. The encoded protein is CASSPGTSGRRNEQFF.